Each of the 3 T cell receptor beta chains below was sequenced from the same sample in a study of T cells after yellow fever vaccination (dated by TCRdb to between 2018 and 2020). To prepare the library, 5' RACE was applied. Sequencer: Illumina NovaSeq 6000. Clones were called with MiXCR by TCRdb after fastp trimmed the public reads at Q25, and only in-frame beta chains were retained. CDR3 protein sequences are deduplicated, and each keeps its most common genes and DNA. The sample table records over 250,000 distinct CDR3 sequences; 5.2% of these occur just once. Less than 3.5% of the sample is taken by the ten largest. The treatment or condition label of this sample denotes: live attenuated yellow fever vaccine strain. The specimen was CD4+ T cells sorted from PBMCs, collected on the day of the yellow fever booster vaccination. Receptor source: a man aged 18-30 years who received the YFV17D yellow fever vaccine.

This sequence joins TRBV9 and TRBJ2-2; D gene ambiguous. Trimming pared 4 bases from V and 5 bases from J, leaving 9 bases between. Germline CDR1 reads SGDLS; CDR2 reads YYNGEE. The CDR3 has 13 residues. CDR3 amino acids: CASSPEQTGELFF. CDR3 in DNA: TGTGCCAGCAGCCCCGAACAGACCGGGGAGCTGTTTTTT.

This clonotype was detected only a few times. This rearrangement joins TRBV27 to TRBJ1-5; the match to TRBD1 covers 7 bases. The CDR3 extends over 15 amino acids. CDR1 and CDR2 from the germline V gene are MNHEY and SMNVEV (reference sequence). The J segment lost 7 bases and the V segment lost 5 bases, leaving 11 bases of the junction unmatched. CDR3 bases: TGTGCCAGCAGTCCCCTAGACAGGGTCCGGCAGCCCCAGCATTTT. This gives the protein CASSPLDRVRQPQHF.

This clonotype turned up a few times. J is TRBJ1-1 and V is TRBV5-6; no clear D gene. V was clipped by 4 bases and J by 6 bases, with 13 bases between them. The CDR3 extends over 13 amino acids. Per the germline V gene, CDR1 is SGHDT and CDR2 is YYEEEE. Here the CDR3 DNA reads TGTGCCAGCAGCCGCCGGGGAACACCTGAAGCTTTCTTT. Translating it yields CASSRRGTPEAFF.